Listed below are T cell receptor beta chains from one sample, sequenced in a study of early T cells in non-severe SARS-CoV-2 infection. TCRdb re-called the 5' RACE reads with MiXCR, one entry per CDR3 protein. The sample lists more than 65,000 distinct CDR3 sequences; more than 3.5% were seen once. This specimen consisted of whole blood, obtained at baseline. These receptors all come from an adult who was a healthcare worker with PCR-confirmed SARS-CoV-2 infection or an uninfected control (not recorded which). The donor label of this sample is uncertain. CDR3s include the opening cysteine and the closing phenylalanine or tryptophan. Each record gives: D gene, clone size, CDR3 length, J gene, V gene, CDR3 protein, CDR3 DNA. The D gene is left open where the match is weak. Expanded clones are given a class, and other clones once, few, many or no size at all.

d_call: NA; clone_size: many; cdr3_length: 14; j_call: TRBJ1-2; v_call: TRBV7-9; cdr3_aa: CASSLAVRSYGYTF; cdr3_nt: TGTGCCAGCAGCTTAGCTGTCAGGTCCTATGGCTACACCTTC
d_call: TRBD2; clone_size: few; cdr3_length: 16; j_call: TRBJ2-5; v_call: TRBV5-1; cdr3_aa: CASTPSGGALQETQYF; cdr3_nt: TGCGCCAGCACCCCTAGCGGGGGGGCCCTACAAGAGACCCAGTACTTC
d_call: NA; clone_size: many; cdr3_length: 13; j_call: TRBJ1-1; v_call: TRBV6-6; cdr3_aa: CASSSWGNTEAFF; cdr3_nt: TGTGCCAGCAGTTCTTGGGGGAACACTGAAGCTTTCTTT
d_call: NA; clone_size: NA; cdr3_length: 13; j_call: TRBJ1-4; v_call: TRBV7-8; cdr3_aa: CASSLTPLEKLFF; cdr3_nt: TGTGCCAGCAGCTTAACCCCCCTTGAAAAACTGTTTTTT
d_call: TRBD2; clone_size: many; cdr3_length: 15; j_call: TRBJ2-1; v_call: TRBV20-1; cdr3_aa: CSAPGLARSYNEQFF; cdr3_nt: TGCAGTGCGCCGGGACTAGCGAGGTCCTACAATGAGCAGTTCTTC
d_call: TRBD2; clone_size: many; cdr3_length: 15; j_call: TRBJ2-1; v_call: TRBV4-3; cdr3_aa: CASSPTSGDYNEQFF; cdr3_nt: TGCGCCAGCAGCCCGACTAGCGGGGACTACAATGAGCAGTTCTTC
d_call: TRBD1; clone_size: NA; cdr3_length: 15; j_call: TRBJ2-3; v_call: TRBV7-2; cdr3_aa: CASSPQGGTTDTQYF; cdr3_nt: TGTGCCAGCAGCCCACAGGGGGGTACGACAGATACGCAGTATTTT
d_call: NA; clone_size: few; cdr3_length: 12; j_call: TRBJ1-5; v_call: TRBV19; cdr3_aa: CASTKSNQPQHF; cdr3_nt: TGTGCCAGTACGAAGAGCAATCAGCCCCAGCATTTT
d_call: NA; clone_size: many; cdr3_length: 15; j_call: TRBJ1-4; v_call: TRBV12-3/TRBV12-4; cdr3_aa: CASKQDRGNNEKLFF; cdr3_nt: TGTGCCAGCAAGCAAGATCGAGGGAATAATGAAAAACTGTTTTTT
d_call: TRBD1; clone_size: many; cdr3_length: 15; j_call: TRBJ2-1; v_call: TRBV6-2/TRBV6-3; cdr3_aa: CASSRNRGSYNEQFF; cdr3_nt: TGTGCCAGCAGTCGAAACAGGGGGTCTTACAATGAGCAGTTCTTC
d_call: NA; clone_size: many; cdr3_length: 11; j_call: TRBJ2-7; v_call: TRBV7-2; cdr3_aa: CASSPSYEQYF; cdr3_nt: TGTGCCAGCAGCCCCTCCTACGAGCAGTACTTC
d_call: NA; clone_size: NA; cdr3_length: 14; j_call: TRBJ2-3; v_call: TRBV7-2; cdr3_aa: CASSSRGSTDTQYF; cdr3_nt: TGTGCCAGCAGCTCCAGGGGTAGCACAGATACGCAGTATTTT
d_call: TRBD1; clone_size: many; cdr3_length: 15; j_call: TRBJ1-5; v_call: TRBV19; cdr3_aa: CASKTGQAGNQPQHF; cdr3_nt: TGTGCCAGTAAGACTGGACAGGCGGGAAATCAGCCCCAGCATTTT
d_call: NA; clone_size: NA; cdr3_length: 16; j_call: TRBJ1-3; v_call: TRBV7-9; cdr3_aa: CASSPQGTNSGNTIYF; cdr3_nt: TGTGCCAGCAGCCCTCAAGGGACAAACTCTGGAAACACCATATATTTT
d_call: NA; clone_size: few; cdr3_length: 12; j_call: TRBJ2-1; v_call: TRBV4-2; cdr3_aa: CASSPREGEQFF; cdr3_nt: TGTGCCAGCAGCCCCCGCGAGGGTGAGCAGTTCTTC
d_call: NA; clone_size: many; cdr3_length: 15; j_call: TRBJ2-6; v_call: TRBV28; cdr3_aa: CASTARGPGANVLTF; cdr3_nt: TGTGCCAGCACCGCTAGGGGACCTGGGGCCAACGTCCTGACTTTC
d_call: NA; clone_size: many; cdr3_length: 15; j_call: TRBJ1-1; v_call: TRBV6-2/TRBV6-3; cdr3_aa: CASSYSSPWSTEAFF; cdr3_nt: TGTGCCAGCAGTTACTCTAGCCCTTGGAGTACTGAAGCTTTCTTT
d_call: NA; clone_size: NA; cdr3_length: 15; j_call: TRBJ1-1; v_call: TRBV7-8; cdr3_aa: CASSLGGGPGTEAFF; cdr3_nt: TGTGCCAGCAGCTTAGGGGGGGGTCCTGGAACTGAAGCTTTCTTT
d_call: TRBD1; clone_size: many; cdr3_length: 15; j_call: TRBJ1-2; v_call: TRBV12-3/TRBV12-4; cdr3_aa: CASSRDRRGTLGYTF; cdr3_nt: TGTGCCAGCAGTAGGGACAGGAGAGGTACCCTCGGCTACACCTTC
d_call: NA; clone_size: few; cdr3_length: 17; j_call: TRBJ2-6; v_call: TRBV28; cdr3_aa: CASRGRQRDSGANVLTF; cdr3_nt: TGTGCCAGCAGGGGTAGACAGCGAGACTCTGGGGCCAACGTCCTGACTTTC
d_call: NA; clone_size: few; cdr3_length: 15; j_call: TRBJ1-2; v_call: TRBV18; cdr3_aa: CASSPLGSENYGYTF; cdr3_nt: TGTGCCAGCTCACCATTGGGAAGTGAGAACTATGGCTACACCTTC
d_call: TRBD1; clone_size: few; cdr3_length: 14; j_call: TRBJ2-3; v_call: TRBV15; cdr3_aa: CATSEKGATDTQYF; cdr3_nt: TGTGCCACCAGCGAGAAGGGGGCCACAGATACGCAGTATTTT
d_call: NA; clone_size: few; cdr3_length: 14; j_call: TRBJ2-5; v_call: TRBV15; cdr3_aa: CATSREGGKETQYF; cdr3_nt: TGTGCCACCAGCAGAGAGGGCGGTAAAGAGACCCAGTACTTC
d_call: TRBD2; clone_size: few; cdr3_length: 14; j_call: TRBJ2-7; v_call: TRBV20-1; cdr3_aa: CSAPVAGGYYEQYF; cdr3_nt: TGCAGTGCCCCGGTAGCGGGGGGATACTACGAGCAGTACTTC
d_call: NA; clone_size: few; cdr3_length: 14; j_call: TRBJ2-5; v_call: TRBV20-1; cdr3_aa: CSASPRRVRETQYF; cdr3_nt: TGCAGTGCGTCCCCCCGCAGGGTGAGAGAGACCCAGTACTTC
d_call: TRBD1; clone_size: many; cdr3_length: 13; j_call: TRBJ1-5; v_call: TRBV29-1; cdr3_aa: CSVVQGANQPQHF; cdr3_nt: TGCAGCGTTGTACAGGGGGCGAATCAGCCCCAGCATTTT
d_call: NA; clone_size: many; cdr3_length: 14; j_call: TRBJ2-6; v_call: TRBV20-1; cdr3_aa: CSASLLSGANVLTF; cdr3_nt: TGCAGTGCTAGTTTGCTATCTGGGGCCAACGTCCTGACTTTC
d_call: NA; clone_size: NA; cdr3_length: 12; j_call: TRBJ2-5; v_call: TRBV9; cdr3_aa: CASSVEEETQYF; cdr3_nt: TGTGCCAGCAGCGTAGAGGAAGAGACCCAGTACTTC
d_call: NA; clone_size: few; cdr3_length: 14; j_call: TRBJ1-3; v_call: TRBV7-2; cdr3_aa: CASSSSREGNTIYF; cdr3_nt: TGTGCCAGCAGCTCAAGTAGGGAGGGAAACACCATATATTTT
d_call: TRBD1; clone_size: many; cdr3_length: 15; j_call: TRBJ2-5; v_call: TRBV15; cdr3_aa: CATSRDRGPQETQYF; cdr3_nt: TGTGCCACCAGCAGGGACAGGGGGCCCCAAGAGACCCAGTACTTC
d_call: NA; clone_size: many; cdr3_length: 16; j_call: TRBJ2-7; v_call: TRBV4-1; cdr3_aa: CASSQVFGTSSYEQYF; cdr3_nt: TGCGCCAGCAGCCAAGTCTTCGGCACGAGCTCCTACGAGCAGTACTTC
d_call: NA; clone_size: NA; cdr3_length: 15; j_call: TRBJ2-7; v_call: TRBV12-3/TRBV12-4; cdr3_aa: CASSSPKEISYEQYF; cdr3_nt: TGTGCCAGCAGTTCTCCCAAGGAAATCTCCTACGAGCAGTACTTC
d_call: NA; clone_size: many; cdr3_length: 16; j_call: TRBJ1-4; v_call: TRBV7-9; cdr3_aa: CASSFPRERTNEKLFF; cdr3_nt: TGTGCCAGCAGCTTTCCCAGGGAGCGAACTAATGAAAAACTGTTTTTT
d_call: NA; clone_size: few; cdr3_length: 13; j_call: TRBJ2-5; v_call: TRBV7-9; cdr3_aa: CASSRDWKETQYF; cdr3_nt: TGTGCCAGCAGCCGCGACTGGAAAGAGACCCAGTACTTC
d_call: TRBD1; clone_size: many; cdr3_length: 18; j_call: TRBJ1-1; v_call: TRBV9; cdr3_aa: CASSVVGGQVGLNTEAFF; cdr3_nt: TGTGCCAGCAGCGTAGTAGGAGGACAGGTTGGGCTGAACACTGAAGCTTTCTTT